The T cell receptor beta chain under discussion was sequenced for a study of OX40 agonist ivuxolimab in advanced cancers. Study summary: Patients in the trial were receiving intravenous ivuxolimab every 2 weeks, at doses of 0.01 to 10 mg/kg.

The CDR3 is 19 residues long. Looked up from germline, CDR1 is SGHRS and CDR2 is YFSETQ. J gave up 0 bases and V 4 bases, and 11 bases lay outside the gene matches. The table came from immunoSEQ multiplex PCR; TCRdb's copy has only in-frame clones and leaves some out. The sample yields 80,000 to 130,000 clones, just over 90% seen once. This chain links TRBV5-1 with TRBJ2-1, with 12 nucleotides matching TRBD2. The sequence was obtained from an adult with an advanced solid tumor such as melanoma, head and neck, liver or kidney cancer. The sample here was CD4+ or CD8+ T cells sorted from blood, taken in a trial of the OX40 agonist ivuxolimab. In DNA, the CDR3 is TGCGCCAGCAGCACCGGACTAGCGGGACCGCCGGGCTCCTACAATGAGCAGTTCTTC. Protein sequence: CASSTGLAGPPGSYNEQFF.